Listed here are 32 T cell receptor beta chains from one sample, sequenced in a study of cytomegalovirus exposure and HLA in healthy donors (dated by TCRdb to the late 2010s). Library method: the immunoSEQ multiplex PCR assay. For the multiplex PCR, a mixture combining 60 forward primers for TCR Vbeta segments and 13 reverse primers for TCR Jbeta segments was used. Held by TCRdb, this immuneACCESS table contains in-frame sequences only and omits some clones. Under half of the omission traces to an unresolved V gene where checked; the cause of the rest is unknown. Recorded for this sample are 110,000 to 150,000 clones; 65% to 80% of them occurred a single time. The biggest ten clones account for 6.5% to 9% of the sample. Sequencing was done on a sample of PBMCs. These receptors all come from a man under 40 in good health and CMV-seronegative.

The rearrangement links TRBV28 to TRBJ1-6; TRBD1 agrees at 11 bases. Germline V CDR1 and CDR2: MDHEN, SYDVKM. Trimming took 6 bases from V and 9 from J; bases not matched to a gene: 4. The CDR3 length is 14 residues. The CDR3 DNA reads TGTGCCAGCAGAGCCGGGACAGGGGGTTCACCCCTCCACTTT. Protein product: CASRAGTGGSPLHF.

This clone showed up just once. CDR3 sequence: CATSSGTGGTQRPQHF. For the CDR3, the DNA is TGTGCCACCAGCAGCGGGACAGGGGGAACCCAAAGGCCCCAGCATTTT. The chain is built from TRBV15 and TRBJ1-5; TRBD1 matches 11 bases. CDR3 length: 16 residues. Per the germline V gene, CDR1 is LNHNV and CDR2 is YYDKDF (reference sequence). Losses at the gene ends were 3 bases for V and 9 bases for J; bases not matched to a gene: 10. The full variable domain, in which reference TRBV15 and TRBJ1-5 provide the parts outside the CDR3, is DAMVIQNPRYQVTQFGKPVTLSCSQTLNHNVMYWYQQKSSQAPKLLFHYYDKDFNNEADTPDNFQSRRPNTSFCFLDIRSPGLGDTAMYLCATSSGTGGTQRPQHFGDGTRLSIL.

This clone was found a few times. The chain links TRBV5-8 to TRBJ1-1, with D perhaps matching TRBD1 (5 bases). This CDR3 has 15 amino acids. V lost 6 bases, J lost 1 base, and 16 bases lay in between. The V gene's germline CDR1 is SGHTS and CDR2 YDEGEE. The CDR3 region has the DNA TGTGCCAGCAAACGGTTCGGGGGTGGGAACACTGAAGCTTTCTTT. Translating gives CASKRFGGGNTEAFF.

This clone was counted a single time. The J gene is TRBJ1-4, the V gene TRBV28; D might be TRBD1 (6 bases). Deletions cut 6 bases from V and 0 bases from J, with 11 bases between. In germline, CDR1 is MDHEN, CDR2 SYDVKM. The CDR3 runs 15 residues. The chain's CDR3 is CASRTGGTTNEKLFF. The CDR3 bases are TGTGCCAGCAGGACAGGAGGTACAACTAATGAAAAACTGTTTTTT.

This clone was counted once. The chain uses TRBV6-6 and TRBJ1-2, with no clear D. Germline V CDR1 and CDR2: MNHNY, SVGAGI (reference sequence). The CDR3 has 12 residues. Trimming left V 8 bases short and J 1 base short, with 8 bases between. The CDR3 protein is CASQAYNYGYTF. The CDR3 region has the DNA TGTGCCAGCCAGGCATATAACTATGGCTACACCTTC.

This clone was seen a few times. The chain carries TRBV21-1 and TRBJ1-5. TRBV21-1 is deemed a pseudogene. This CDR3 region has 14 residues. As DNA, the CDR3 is TGTGCCAGCATCCCCCGGGAGGCCTATCAGCCCCAGCATTTT. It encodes CASIPREAYQPQHF.

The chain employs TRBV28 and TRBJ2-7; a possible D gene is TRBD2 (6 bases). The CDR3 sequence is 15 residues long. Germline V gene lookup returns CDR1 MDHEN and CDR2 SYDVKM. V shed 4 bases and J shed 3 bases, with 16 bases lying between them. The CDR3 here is CASSSPGGRSYEQYF. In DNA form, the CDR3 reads TGTGCCAGCAGTTCTCCTGGTGGGAGGAGCTACGAGCAGTACTTC. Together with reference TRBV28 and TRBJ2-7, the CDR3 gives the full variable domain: DVKVTQSSRYLVKRTGEKVFLECVQDMDHENMFWYRQDPGLGLRLIYFSYDVKMKEKGDIPEGYSVSREKKERFSLILESASTNQTSMYLCASSSPGGRSYEQYFGPGTRLTVT.

In nucleotides, the CDR3 is TGCAGCGTTGAAGAAGACCGGGGGGGGCTTTTGGAGCAGTACTTC. Its translation: CSVEEDRGGLLEQYF. The J gene is TRBJ2-5, the V gene TRBV29-1; 8 nucleotides align to TRBD2. With V trimmed by 0 bases and J by 11 bases, 14 bases remained unmatched. The germline V gene encodes CDR1 SQVTM and CDR2 ANQGSEA. This CDR3 spans 15 amino acids.

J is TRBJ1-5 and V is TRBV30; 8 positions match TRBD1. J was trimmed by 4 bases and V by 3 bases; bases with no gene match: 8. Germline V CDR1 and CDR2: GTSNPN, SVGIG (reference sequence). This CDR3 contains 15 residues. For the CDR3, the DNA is TGTGCCTGGAGCGCGGGGACAGGAGATAATCAGCCCCAGCATTTT. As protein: CAWSAGTGDNQPQHF.

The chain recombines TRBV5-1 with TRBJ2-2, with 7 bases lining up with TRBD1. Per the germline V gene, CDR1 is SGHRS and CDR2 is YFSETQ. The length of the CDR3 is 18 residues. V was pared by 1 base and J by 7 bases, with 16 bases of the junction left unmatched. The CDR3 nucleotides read TGCGCCAGCAGCTTGCCGAGTAAGAGGGGGCTCCGGGGCGGGGAGCTGTTTTTT. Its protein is CASSLPSKRGLRGGELFF.

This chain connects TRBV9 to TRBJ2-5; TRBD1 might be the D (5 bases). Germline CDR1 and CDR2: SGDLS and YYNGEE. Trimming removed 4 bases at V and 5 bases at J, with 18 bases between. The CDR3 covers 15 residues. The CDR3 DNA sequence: TGTGCCAGCAGCCCTACCAGGGTGGTATCCGAGACCCAGTACTTC. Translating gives CASSPTRVVSETQYF.

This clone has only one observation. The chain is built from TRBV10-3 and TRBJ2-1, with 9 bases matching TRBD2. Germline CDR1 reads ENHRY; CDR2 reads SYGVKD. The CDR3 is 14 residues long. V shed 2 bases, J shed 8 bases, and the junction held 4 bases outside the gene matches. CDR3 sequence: CAISEGGGGYEQFF. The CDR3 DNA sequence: TGTGCCATCAGTGAGGGCGGGGGGGGGTATGAGCAGTTCTTC.

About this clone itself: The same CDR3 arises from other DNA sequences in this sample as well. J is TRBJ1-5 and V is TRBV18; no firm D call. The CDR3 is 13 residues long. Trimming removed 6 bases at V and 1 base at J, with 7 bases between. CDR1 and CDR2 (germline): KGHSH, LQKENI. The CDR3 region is CASSGQSNQPQHF. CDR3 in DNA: TGTGCCAGCTCTGGGCAGAGCAATCAGCCCCAGCATTTT.

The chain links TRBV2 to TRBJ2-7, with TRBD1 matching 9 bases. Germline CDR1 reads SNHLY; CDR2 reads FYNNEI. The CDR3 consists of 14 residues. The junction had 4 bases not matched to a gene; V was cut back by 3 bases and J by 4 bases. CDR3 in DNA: TGTGCCAGCAGTGATCTGACAGGGGGTTACGAGCAGTACTTC. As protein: CASSDLTGGYEQYF. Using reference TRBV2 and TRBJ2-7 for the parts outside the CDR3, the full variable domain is EPEVTQTPSHQVTQMGQEVILRCVPISNHLYFYWYRQILGQKVEFLVSFYNNEISEKSEIFDDQFSVERPDGSNFTLKIRSTKLEDSAMYFCASSDLTGGYEQYFGPGTRLTVT.

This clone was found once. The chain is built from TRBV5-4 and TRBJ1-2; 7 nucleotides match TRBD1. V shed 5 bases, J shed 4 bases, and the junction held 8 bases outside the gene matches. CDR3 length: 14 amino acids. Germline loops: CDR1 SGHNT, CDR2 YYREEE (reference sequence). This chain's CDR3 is CASRQRTGRYGYTF. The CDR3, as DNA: TGTGCCAGCAGACAACGGACAGGCCGCTATGGCTACACCTTC.

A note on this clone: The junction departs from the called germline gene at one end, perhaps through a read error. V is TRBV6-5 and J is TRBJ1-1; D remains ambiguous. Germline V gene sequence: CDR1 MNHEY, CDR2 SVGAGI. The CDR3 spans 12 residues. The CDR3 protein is CASVWQNTKAFF. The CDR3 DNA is TGTGCCAGCGTATGGCAGAACACTAAAGCTTTCTTT.

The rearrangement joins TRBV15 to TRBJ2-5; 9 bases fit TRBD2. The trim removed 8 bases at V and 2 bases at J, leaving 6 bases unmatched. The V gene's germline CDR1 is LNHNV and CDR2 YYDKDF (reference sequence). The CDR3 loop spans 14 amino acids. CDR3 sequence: CATSAGGHQETQYF. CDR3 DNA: TGTGCCACCTCAGCGGGGGGCCATCAAGAGACCCAGTACTTC.

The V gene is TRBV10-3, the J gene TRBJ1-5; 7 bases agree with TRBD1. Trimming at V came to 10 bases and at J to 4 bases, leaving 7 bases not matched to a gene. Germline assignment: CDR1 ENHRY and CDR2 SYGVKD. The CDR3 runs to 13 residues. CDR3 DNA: TGTGCCAACCGACAGGGACCAAATCAGCCCCAGCATTTT. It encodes CANRQGPNQPQHF.

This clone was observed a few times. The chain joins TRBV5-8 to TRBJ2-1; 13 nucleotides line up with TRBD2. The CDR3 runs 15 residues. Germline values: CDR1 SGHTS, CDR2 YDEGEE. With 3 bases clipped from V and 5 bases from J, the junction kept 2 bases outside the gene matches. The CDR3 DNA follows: TGTGCCAGCAGCTCAGGACTAGCGGGGGACAATGAGCAGTTCTTC. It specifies CASSSGLAGDNEQFF.

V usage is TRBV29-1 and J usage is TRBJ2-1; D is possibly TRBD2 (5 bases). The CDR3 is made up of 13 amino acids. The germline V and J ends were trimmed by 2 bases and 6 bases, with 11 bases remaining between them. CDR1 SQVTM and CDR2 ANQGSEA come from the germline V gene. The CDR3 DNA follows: TGCAGCGTTGAACGGGGTCTAGGCAATGAGCAGTTCTTC. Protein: CSVERGLGNEQFF.

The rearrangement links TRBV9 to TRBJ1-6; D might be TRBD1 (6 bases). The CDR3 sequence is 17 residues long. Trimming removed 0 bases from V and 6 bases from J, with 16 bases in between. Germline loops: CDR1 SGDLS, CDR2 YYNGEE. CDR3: CASSVGMGAWVNSPLHF. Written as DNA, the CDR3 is TGTGCCAGCAGCGTAGGCATGGGGGCATGGGTTAATTCACCCCTCCACTTT.

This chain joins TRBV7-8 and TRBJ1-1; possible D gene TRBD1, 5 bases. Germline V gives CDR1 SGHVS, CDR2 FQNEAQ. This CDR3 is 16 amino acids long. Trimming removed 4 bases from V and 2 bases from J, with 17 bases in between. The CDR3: CASSSSGAGGNTEAFF. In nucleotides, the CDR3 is TGTGCCAGCAGCTCTTCCGGGGCCGGGGGAAACACTGAAGCTTTCTTT.

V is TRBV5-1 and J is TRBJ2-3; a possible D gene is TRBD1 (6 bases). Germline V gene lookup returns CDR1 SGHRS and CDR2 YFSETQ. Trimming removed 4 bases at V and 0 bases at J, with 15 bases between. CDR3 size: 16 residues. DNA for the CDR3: TGCGCCAGCAGCCCCCTGGTAGGGGGAAGCACAGATACGCAGTATTTT. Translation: CASSPLVGGSTDTQYF.

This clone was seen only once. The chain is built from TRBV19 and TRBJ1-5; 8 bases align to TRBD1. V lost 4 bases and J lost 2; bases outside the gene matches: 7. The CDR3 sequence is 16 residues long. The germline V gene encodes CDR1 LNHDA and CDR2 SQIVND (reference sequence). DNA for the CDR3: TGTGCCAGTAGTAACAACAGGGGGTTCGGCAATCAGCCCCAGCATTTT. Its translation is CASSNNRGFGNQPQHF.

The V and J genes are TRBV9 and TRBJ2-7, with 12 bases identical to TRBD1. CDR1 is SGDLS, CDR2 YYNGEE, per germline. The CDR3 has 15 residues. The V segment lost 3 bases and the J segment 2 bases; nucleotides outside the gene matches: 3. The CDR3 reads CASSGGDRGPYEQYF. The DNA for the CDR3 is TGTGCCAGCAGCGGGGGGGACAGGGGGCCCTACGAGCAGTACTTC.

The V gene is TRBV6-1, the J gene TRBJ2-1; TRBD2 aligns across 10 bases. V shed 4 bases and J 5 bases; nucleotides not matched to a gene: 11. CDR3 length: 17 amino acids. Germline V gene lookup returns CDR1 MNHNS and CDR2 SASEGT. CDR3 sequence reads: CASSGMIWTSGDNEQFF. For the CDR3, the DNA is TGTGCCAGCAGTGGGATGATATGGACTAGCGGTGACAATGAGCAGTTCTTC.

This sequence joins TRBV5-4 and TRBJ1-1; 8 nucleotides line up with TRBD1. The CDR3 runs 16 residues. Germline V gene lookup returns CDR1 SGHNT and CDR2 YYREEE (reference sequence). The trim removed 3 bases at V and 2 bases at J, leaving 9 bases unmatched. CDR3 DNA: TGTGCCAGCAGCTACCAGACAGGGGCGGAAAACACTGAAGCTTTCTTT. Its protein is CASSYQTGAENTEAFF.

The CDR3 DNA reads as TGTGCCAGCAGCCTCCATTGGGGGGGAGACTACAATGAGCAGTTCTTC. Translated, it gives CASSLHWGGDYNEQFF. V usage is TRBV7-2 and J usage is TRBJ2-1; TRBD2 aligns across 7 bases. The CDR3 contains 16 residues. Germline CDR1 is SGHTA and CDR2 is FQGNSA. The J segment lost 3 bases and the V segment lost 5 bases, leaving 10 bases of the junction unmatched.

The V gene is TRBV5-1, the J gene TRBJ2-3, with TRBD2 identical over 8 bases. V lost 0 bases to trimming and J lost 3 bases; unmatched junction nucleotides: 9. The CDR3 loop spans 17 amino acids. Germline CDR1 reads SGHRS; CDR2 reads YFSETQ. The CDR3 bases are TGCGCCAGCAGCTTGGGGGACGGGGGGGCCTGGACAGATACGCAGTATTTT. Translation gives CASSLGDGGAWTDTQYF.

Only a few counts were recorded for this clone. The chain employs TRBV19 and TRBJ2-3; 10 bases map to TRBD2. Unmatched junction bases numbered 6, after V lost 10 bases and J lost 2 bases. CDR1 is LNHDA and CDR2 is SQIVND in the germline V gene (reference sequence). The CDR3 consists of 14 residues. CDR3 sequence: CATLAGAHTDTQYF. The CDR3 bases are TGTGCCACTCTAGCGGGGGCCCACACAGATACGCAGTATTTT.

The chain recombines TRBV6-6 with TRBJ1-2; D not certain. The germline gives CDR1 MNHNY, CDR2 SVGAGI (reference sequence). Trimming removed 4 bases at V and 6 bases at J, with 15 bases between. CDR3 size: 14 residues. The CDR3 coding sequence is TGTGCCAGCAGTTCTCCTACAGCTTACAATGGCTACACCTTC. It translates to CASSSPTAYNGYTF.

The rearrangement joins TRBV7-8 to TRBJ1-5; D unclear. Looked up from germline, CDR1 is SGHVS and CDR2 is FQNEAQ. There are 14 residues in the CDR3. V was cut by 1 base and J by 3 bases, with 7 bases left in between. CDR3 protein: CASSLGPYNQPQHF. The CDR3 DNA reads TGTGCCAGCAGCTTAGGGCCGTACAATCAGCCCCAGCATTTT.